Ten or more counts support the clone carrying this T cell receptor beta chain. No antigen is known for it. These data are taken from a study of T cell clonality in common variable immunodeficiency. Study results and limitations: Fewer deletions and N-nucleotide insertions were reportedly seen in common variable immunodeficiency TCR beta sequences.

Sequenced by immunoSEQ multiplex PCR; TCRdb stores in-frame clones only, minus some. The sample yields around 16,000 clones, without any singletons. The TCR originated in a human donor with common variable immunodeficiency. Sequencing was performed on peripheral blood mononuclear cells.

The covered CDR3 bases are TGTGCCAGCAGTGGCTCCGGGACTAGCGGGAGAGATGAG. Protein product: CASSGSGTSGRDE. The entire CDR3 is CASSGSGTSGRDEQFF. The chain recombines TRBV2 with TRBJ2-1; 14 bases match TRBD2. Sequencing ends 3 residues short of the CDR3 end; the germline J gene provides the rest. The CDR3 has 16 amino acids. Germline CDR1 and CDR2: SNHLY and FYNNEI. V was pared by 4 bases and J by 8 bases, with 7 bases of the junction left unmatched. The complete variable domain, with remaining parts taken from reference TRBV2 and TRBJ2-1, reads EPEVTQTPSHQVTQMGQEVILRCVPISNHLYFYWYRQILGQKVEFLVSFYNNEISEKSEIFDDQFSVERPDGSNFTLKIRSTKLEDSAMYFCASSGSGTSGRDEQFFGPGTRLTVL.